This T cell receptor (beta chain) was sequenced for a study of identical twins. Looked up from germline, CDR1 is KGHSH and CDR2 is LQKENI. The CDR3 is 19 amino acids. Trimming cost V 2 bases and J 2 bases; bases outside gene matches: 13. TCRdb ran MiXCR on the 5' RACE reads and lists one entry per CDR3 protein. Altogether roughly 1.6 million distinct CDR3 sequences are present, about 31% being singletons, with the ten largest covering about 0.27%. Sequencing input: cord blood. V and J are TRBV18 and TRBJ2-3, with 10 bases that match TRBD2. The receptor comes from a newborn girl in good health. The CDR3 DNA follows: TGTGCCAGCTCACCATTGCCCCTAGCGGGAGTAGGTAACACAGATACGCAGTATTTT. It translates to CASSPLPLAGVGNTDTQYF.